This is a list of T cell receptor beta chains from one sample in a study of CD8 T cells in ankylosing spondylitis. TCRdb redid the calling of the 5' RACE reads with MiXCR, one entry per CDR3 protein. The table records hundreds of thousands of distinct CDR3 sequences, roughly 25% of them present only once. Material: blood, either unsorted or a sorted T cell fraction (not recorded which). The receptors were gathered from a male donor with ankylosing spondylitis. The CDR3 runs from the conserved cysteine through the conserved F or W. A D gene is named only where the DNA matches it firmly. Rows give clone size only sometimes, using once, few, many, or a class for an expanded clone.

clone size	D gene	V gene	J gene	CDR3 DNA	CDR3 protein
few	NA	TRBV3-1	TRBJ1-6	TGTGCCAGCAGCCAAGAAAACAGGGCGAGGTCACCCCTCCACTTT	CASSQENRARSPLHF
NA	NA	TRBV20-1	TRBJ2-3	TGCAGTGCTAGCACCACTCGTACGGGAGCCCCAGATACGCAGTATTTT	CSASTTRTGAPDTQYF
few	NA	TRBV19	TRBJ2-1	TGTGCCAGTAGGGAGGGGAGGATCAATGAGCAGTTCTTC	CASREGRINEQFF
few	NA	TRBV5-1	TRBJ2-1	TGCGCCAGCAGCTCTTCCGTTGGACAGCCCCATAATGAGCAGTTCTTC	CASSSSVGQPHNEQFF
once	TRBD1	TRBV12-3/TRBV12-4	TRBJ1-2	TGTGCCAGCAGTGGACAGGGGGACGTTAACGGCTGGACGCCTAACTATGGCTACACCTTC	CASSGQGDVNGWTPNYGYTF
NA	TRBD1	TRBV7-2	TRBJ2-6	TGTGCCCAGGGGGATCCCGGGGCCAACGTCCTGACTTTC	CAQGDPGANVLTF
few	NA	TRBV12-3/TRBV12-4	TRBJ2-1	TGTGCCAGCAGTTTTCGACAGTACTCCTACAATGAGCAGTTCTTC	CASSFRQYSYNEQFF
NA	NA	TRBV5-1	TRBJ1-1	TGCGCCAGCAGCTTGGACAGGTGGAACACTGAAGCTTTCTTT	CASSLDRWNTEAFF
few	NA	TRBV12-3/TRBV12-4	TRBJ2-4	TGTGCCAGCATCTGGGGCGGGGTAGCCAAAAACATTCAGTACTTC	CASIWGGVAKNIQYF
few	NA	TRBV4-2	TRBJ2-3	TGTGCCAGCAGCCAAGGCGACTCTCTGGATACGCAGTATTTT	CASSQGDSLDTQYF
NA	NA	TRBV18	TRBJ2-5	TGTGCCAGCTCTTGGAGGGAACAAGAGACCCAGTACTTC	CASSWREQETQYF
few	TRBD2	TRBV7-9	TRBJ2-3	TGTGCCAGCAGAGACGTTCTAGCGGGAGTGACAGATACGCAGTATTTT	CASRDVLAGVTDTQYF
few	TRBD2	TRBV7-2	TRBJ2-1	TGTGCCAGCAGCAATAGCGGGGCCGACAATGAGCAGTTCTTC	CASSNSGADNEQFF
few	TRBD1	TRBV15	TRBJ1-1	TGTGCCACCAGCAGAGATTACGCAGGGGGAATGAACACTGAAGCTTTCTTT	CATSRDYAGGMNTEAFF
NA	NA	TRBV11-2	TRBJ1-4	TGTGCCAGCAGTTTACAGGGTTTTCCGGGTGAAAAACTGTTTTTT	CASSLQGFPGEKLFF
once	NA	TRBV7-2	TRBJ2-7	TGTGCCAGCGTTCAGGACACGTGGGGGGTCTACGAGCAGTACTTC	CASVQDTWGVYEQYF
few	NA	TRBV4-1	TRBJ1-6	TGCGCCAGCAGCCAAGACAGGGTTAATTCACCCCTCCACTTT	CASSQDRVNSPLHF
NA	TRBD2	TRBV7-2	TRBJ2-7	TGTGCCAGCAGCTTAGGTGGGCGGGGGATATGGTCCTACGAGCAGTACTTC	CASSLGGRGIWSYEQYF
NA	TRBD2	TRBV3-1	TRBJ2-3	TGTGCCAGCAGCCAAGGGATAGCGGGGGCAGATACGCAGTATTTT	CASSQGIAGADTQYF
NA	TRBD2	TRBV4-2	TRBJ2-5	TGTGCCAGCAGCCAAGGGGGGGCCGGGACTAGCGGACAAGAGACCCAGTACTTC	CASSQGGAGTSGQETQYF
few	TRBD1	TRBV12-3/TRBV12-4	TRBJ1-1	TGTGCCAGCGGATGGGACAGTGAAGCTTTCTTT	CASGWDSEAFF
NA	NA	TRBV5-4	TRBJ2-1	TGTGCCAGCAGCACCCCAGGGGCGAACTCCTACAATGAGCAGTTCTTC	CASSTPGANSYNEQFF
few	NA	TRBV29-1	TRBJ2-1	TGCAGCGTTGATGTGTTCGGGGATGAGCAGTTCTTC	CSVDVFGDEQFF
many	NA	TRBV7-2	TRBJ1-6	TGTGCCAGCAGCCCCAGCGGATCGGACCCACCCCTCCACTTT	CASSPSGSDPPLHF
NA	NA	TRBV4-2	TRBJ1-1	TGTGCCAGCAGCCAGGGCAGGGTCGGGACTGAAGCTTTCTTT	CASSQGRVGTEAFF
few	NA	TRBV20-1	TRBJ1-1	TGCAGTGCTGGGTTTGGGGAGGAGACTGAAGCTTTCTTT	CSAGFGEETEAFF
NA	TRBD1	TRBV12-3/TRBV12-4	TRBJ2-1	TGTGCCAGCAGTCTCCGACAGGGGGGATACAATGAGCAGTTCTTC	CASSLRQGGYNEQFF
few	TRBD1	TRBV12-3/TRBV12-4	TRBJ1-2	TGTGCCAGCAGGGACACAGGGACAGCTAACTATGGCTACACCTTC	CASRDTGTANYGYTF
few	TRBD1	TRBV27	TRBJ2-6	TGTGCCAGCAGTTTCGGACAGGGCGTATCCTCTGGGGCCAACGTCCTGACTTTC	CASSFGQGVSSGANVLTF
few	NA	TRBV11-1	TRBJ2-1	TGTGCCAGCAGCTACACAGCTCTCGACAATGAGCAGTTCTTC	CASSYTALDNEQFF
NA	TRBD1	TRBV10-3	TRBJ1-3	TGTGCCATCAGCGAGACAGGGCGGGGAAACACCATATATTTT	CAISETGRGNTIYF
NA	TRBD1	TRBV5-1	TRBJ2-7	TGCGCCAGCAGCGTTGTCCCGGGACAGGGGGCGAGCTCCTACGAGCAGTACTTC	CASSVVPGQGASSYEQYF
NA	NA	TRBV5-1	TRBJ1-4	TGCGCCAGCAGAAATATCGACAGCATTAATGAAAAACTGTTTTTT	CASRNIDSINEKLFF
NA	NA	TRBV5-1	TRBJ1-1	TGCGCCAGCAGCTTCGGGGTAGGAGGTACTGAAGCTTTCTTT	CASSFGVGGTEAFF
NA	TRBD2	TRBV20-1	TRBJ2-3	TGCAGTGCTATTACTAGCGGGATTAGCACAGATACGCAGTATTTT	CSAITSGISTDTQYF
few	NA	TRBV7-2	TRBJ2-4	TGTGCCAGCAGCTTACGGACAGAAAACATTCAGTACTTC	CASSLRTENIQYF
few	NA	TRBV15	TRBJ2-2	TGTGCCACCAGCAGAGATTCAGCCGCGGGGGAGCTGTTTTTT	CATSRDSAAGELFF
few	TRBD2	TRBV9	TRBJ2-3	TGTGCCAGCGGTCCCTGGGGCGGGAGGGCCCCAGATACGCAGTATTTT	CASGPWGGRAPDTQYF
many	NA	TRBV11-2	TRBJ1-6	TGTGCCAGCAGCTTAGAAGGGGGAAGGGCCTATAATTCACCCCTCCACTTT	CASSLEGGRAYNSPLHF
many	TRBD2	TRBV5-1	TRBJ2-1	TGTGCCAGCAGCCTAGGGACTAGCGGGAGTAATGAGCAGTTCTTC	CASSLGTSGSNEQFF
once	TRBD2	TRBV20-1	TRBJ2-1	TGCAGTGCTACCGGGACTAGCGGGACTTGGAATGAGCAGTTCTTC	CSATGTSGTWNEQFF